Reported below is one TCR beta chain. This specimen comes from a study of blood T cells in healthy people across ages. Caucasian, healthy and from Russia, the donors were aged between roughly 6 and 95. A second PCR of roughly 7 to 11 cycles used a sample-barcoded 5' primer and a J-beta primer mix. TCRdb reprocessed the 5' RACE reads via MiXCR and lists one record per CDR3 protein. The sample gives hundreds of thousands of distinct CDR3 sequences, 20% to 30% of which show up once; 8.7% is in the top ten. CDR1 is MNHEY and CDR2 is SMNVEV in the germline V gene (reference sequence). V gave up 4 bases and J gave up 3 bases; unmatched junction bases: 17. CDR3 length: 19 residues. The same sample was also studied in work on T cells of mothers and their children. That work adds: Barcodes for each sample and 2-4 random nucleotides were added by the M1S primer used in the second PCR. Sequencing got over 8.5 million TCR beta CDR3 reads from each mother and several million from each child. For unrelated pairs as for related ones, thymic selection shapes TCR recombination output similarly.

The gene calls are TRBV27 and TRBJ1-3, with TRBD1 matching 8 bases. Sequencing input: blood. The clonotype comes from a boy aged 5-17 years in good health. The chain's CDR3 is CASSSRQGASPDYGNTIYF. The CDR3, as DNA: TGTGCCAGCAGTTCCCGGCAGGGGGCGTCCCCTGACTATGGAAACACCATATATTTT.